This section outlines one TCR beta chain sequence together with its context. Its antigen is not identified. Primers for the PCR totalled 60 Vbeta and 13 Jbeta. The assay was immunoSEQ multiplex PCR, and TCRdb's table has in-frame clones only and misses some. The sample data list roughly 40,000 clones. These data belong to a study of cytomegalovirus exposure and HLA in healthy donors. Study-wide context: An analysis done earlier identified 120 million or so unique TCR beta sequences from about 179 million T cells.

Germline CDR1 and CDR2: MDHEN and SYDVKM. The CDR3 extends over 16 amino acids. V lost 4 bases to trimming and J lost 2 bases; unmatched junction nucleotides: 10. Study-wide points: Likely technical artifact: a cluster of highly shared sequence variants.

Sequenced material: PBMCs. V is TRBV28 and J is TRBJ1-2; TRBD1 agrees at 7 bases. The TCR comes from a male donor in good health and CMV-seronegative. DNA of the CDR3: TGTGCCAGCAGTTCCCTCACAGGGGCTTTAAACTATGGCTACACCTTC. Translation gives CASSSLTGALNYGYTF.